Presented here are 12 T cell receptor beta chains from one specimen sequenced in a study of CD8+ T cells in alopecia areata. Following extraction, RNA underwent reverse transcription to cDNA, which served as the sequencing template. Some clones are missing from TCRdb's copy, which holds only in-frame ones; the method was immunoSEQ multiplex PCR. This sample shows some 120,000 clones and no singletons; about 20% rests with the ten largest. Input material: lesional skin. Receptor source: a C3H/HeJ mouse with alopecia areata. This strain has MHC haplotype H2-k.

This clone has just a few counts. Mouse names are used for the genes. The sequenced fragment ends 4 residues before the CDR3 boundary, so the rest is inferred from the germline J gene. The chain recombines TRBV13-3 with TRBJ2-4; 11 nucleotides match TRBD2. Germline V gene data show CDR1 as NNHDY and CDR2 as SYVADS. CDR3 length: 13 residues. This CDR3 reads CASTRTGGNTLYF. CDR3 bases read: TGTGCCAGCACCCGGACTGGGGGGAAC.

About this clone itself: These gene names are mouse names. Read data end 4 residues before the CDR3 end; the end is taken from the germline J gene. The chain combines TRBV14 with TRBJ2-3; 13 positions match TRBD2. This CDR3 region has 16 residues. Germline V gene data show CDR1 as SGHDT and CDR2 as FRDEAV. V dropped 5 bases and J dropped 2; count of bases not matched to a gene: 5. The part of the CDR3 DNA that was read is TGTGCCAGCAGCTCCGGGACTGGGGGGGTTGCAGAA. Residues: CASSSGTGGVAE. The CDR3 in its entirety is CASSSGTGGVAETLYF. Full variable domain (remainder filled in from reference TRBV14 and TRBJ2-3): EAGVTQSPRYAVLQEGQAVSFWCDPISGHDTLYWYQQPRDQGPQLLVYFRDEAVIDNSQLPSDRFSAVRPKGTNSTLKIQSAKQGDTATYLCASSSGTGGVAETLYFGSGTRLTVL.

This clone was counted between two and nine times. Gene names follow the mouse nomenclature. The read finishes 4 residues shy of the CDR3 end, and the germline J gene is used to complete it. This rearrangement joins TRBV1 to TRBJ2-4, with D possibly TRBD2 on 6 matching bases. Germline CDR1 NSQYPW, CDR2 LRSPGD (reference sequence). The CDR3 runs 16 residues. Trimming left V 0 bases short and J 0 bases short, with 10 bases between. This CDR3 reads CTCSADSGTSQNTLYF. The covered CDR3 bases are TGCACCTGCAGTGCAGATTCTGGGACTAGTCAAAAC.

This clone has ten or more counts. Mouse gene names and germline throughout. The read ends 4 residues early relative to the CDR3; the germline J gene fills the gap. V gene TRBV13-3 combines with J gene TRBJ2-1; 14 bases are shared with TRBD2. CDR1 and CDR2 (germline): NNHDY, SYVADS. The CDR3 is 16 amino acids. CDR3 sequence reads: CASSAPGLGGRAEQFF. Partial CDR3 DNA: TGTGCCAGCAGTGCTCCGGGACTGGGGGGGCGGGCT.

This clone was found many times. Gene labels here are mouse ones. The read terminates 4 residues ahead of where the CDR3 ends, so the germline J gene completes it. This chain links TRBV13-3 with TRBJ1-1; 11 bases are a match to TRBD1. The length of the CDR3 is 15 residues. Germline loops: CDR1 NNHDY, CDR2 SYVADS. CDR3: CASSDARDRGTEVFF. The sequenced part of the CDR3 DNA is TGTGCCAGCAGTGATGCAAGGGACAGGGGGACA.

This clone was found many times. Gene names denote mouse genes. The CDR3 end falls 4 residues outside the read, so it is completed with the germline J gene. The chain uses TRBV13-3 and TRBJ2-1, with TRBD2 matching 8 bases. The germline gives CDR1 NNHDY, CDR2 SYVADS. With V trimmed by 2 bases and J by 4 bases, 2 bases remained unmatched. The CDR3 has 14 residues. The part of the CDR3 DNA that was read is TGTGCCAGCAGTGAGGGGACTGGTTATGCT. Its protein is CASSEGTGYA. From start to end, the CDR3 is CASSEGTGYAEQFF.

Only a few counts were recorded for this clone. Mouse gene names apply. The CDR3 end lies 4 residues beyond the end of the read and is filled in from the germline J gene. The chain recombines TRBV1 with TRBJ1-2, with 10 bases identical to TRBD1. There are 16 residues in the CDR3. Per the germline V gene, CDR1 is NSQYPW and CDR2 is LRSPGD (reference sequence). V lost 1 base and J lost 1; bases outside the gene matches: 3. Partial CDR3 DNA: TGCACCTGCAGTGCAGGGGGACAGGGGAAAAACTCC. It yields the protein CTCSAGGQGKNS. The CDR3 in its entirety is CTCSAGGQGKNSDYTF.

Note on this clone: The listed genes are named as in mouse. The CDR3 region is CASGGSSYEQYF. Partial CDR3 DNA: TGTGCTAGTGGGGGGAGCTCCTAT. V gene TRBV17 combines with J gene TRBJ2-7; TRBD2 matches 7 bases. The missing CDR3 end, 4 residues past where the read stops, is filled in from the germline J gene. V lost 9 bases and J lost 0; bases outside the gene matches: 2. CDR3 size: 12 residues. Germline V gene lookup returns CDR1 MNHDT and CDR2 YYDKIL.

A note on this clone: Gene names denote mouse genes. CDR3 bases read: TGTGCCAGCACGACAGGGCTGAACTCC. Protein: CASTTGLNS. The whole CDR3 region reads CASTTGLNSDYTF. This sequence joins TRBV13-1 and TRBJ1-2, with 7 nucleotides matching TRBD1. The read falls 4 residues short of the CDR3 end, and the missing part is taken from the germline J gene. The CDR3 consists of 13 residues. Losses at the gene ends were 6 bases for V and 2 bases for J; bases not matched to a gene: 4. The germline gives CDR1 NSHNY, CDR2 SYGAGN.

This clone has a count of ten or more. Each gene name is a mouse one. The sequenced fragment ends 4 residues before the CDR3 boundary, so the rest is inferred from the germline J gene. The rearrangement uses TRBV13-3 and TRBJ2-1; D gene unclear. V was shortened by 0 bases and J by 1 base, with 11 bases between the two germline ends. The CDR3 is 16 residues long. CDR1 and CDR2 (germline): NNHDY, SYVADS. CDR3 in amino acids: CASSDAEAGNYAEQFF. The part of the CDR3 DNA that was read is TGTGCCAGCAGTGATGCAGAGGCTGGCAACTATGCT.

This clone was counted many times. Gene and germline names: mouse. With the read ending 4 residues before the CDR3 end, the germline J gene is used to fill in that end. The rearrangement uses TRBV13-3 and TRBJ2-7; 8 bases match TRBD2. The CDR3 sequence is 12 residues long. CDR1 is NNHDY and CDR2 is SYVADS in the germline V gene. The junction had 4 bases not matched to a gene; V was cut back by 8 bases and J by 3 bases. CDR3 DNA (partial): TGTGCCAGTACTGGGGGTTTCTAT. Its translation: CASTGGFY. The whole CDR3 protein reads CASTGGFYEQYF.

As regards this clone: Any gene name here is a mouse gene name. The read comes to an end 4 residues before the CDR3 does, leaving the germline J gene to fill in the end. The chain carries TRBV13-3 and TRBJ2-5; D might be TRBD1 (5 bases). CDR1 NNHDY and CDR2 SYVADS come from the germline V gene. CDR3 size: 14 residues. The CDR3 loop is CASSDDGYRDTQYF. The CDR3 bases that were read are TGTGCCAGCAGTGATGATGGGTACAGGGAC.